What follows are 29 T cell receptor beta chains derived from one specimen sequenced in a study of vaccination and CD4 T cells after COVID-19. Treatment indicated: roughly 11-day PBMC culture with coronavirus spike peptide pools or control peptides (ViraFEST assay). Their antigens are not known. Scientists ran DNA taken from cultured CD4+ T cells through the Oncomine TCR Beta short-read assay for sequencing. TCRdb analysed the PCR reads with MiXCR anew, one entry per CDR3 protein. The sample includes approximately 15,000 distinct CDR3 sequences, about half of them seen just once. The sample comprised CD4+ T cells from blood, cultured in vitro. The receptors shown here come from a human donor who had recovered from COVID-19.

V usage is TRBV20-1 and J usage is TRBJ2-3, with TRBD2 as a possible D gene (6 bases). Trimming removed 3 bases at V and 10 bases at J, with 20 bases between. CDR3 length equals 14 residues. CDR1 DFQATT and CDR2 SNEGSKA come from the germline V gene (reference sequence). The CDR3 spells CSASTQRVGPSQYF. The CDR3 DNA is TGCAGTGCTAGTACTCAGCGGGTGGGGCCGTCGCAGTATTTT.

CDR3 nucleotides: TGCAGTGCCTCGGGACAGTCTAGCAATCAGCCCCAGCATTTT. This translates into CSASGQSSNQPQHF. The J gene is TRBJ1-5, the V gene TRBV20-1, with TRBD1 matching 7 bases. Looked up from germline, CDR1 is DFQATT and CDR2 is SNEGSKA (reference sequence). The CDR3 covers 14 residues. J was trimmed by 0 bases and V by 6 bases; bases with no gene match: 5.

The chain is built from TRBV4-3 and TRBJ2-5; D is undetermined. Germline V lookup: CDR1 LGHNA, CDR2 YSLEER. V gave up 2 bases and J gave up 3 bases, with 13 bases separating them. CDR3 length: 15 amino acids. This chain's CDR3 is CASSQHRNLEETQYF. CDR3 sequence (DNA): TGCGCCAGCAGCCAACACAGAAACCTGGAAGAGACCCAGTACTTC.

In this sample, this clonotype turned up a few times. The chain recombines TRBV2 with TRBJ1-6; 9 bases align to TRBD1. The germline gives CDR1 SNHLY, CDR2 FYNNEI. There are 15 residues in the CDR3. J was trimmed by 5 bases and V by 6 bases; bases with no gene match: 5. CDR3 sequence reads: CASSPDRGHNSPLHF. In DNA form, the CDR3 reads TGTGCCAGCAGCCCGGACAGGGGTCATAATTCACCCCTCCACTTT.

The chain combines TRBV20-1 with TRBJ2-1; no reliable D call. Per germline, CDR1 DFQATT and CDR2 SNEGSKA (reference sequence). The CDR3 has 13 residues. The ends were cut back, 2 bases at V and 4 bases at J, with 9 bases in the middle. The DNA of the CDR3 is TGCAGTGCTAGACCGGTCCCGTACAATGAGCAGTTCTTC. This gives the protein CSARPVPYNEQFF.

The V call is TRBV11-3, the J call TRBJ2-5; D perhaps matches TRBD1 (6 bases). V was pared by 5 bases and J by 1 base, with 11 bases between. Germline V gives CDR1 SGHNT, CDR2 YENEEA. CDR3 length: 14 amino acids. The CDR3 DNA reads TGTGCCAGCAGCCCACCGGACAGCCAAGAGACCCAGTACTTC. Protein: CASSPPDSQETQYF.

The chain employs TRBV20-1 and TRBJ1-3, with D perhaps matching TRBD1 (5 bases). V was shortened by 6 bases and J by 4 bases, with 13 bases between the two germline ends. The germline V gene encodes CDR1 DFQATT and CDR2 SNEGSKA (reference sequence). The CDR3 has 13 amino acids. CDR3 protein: CSAPGAGGNTIYF. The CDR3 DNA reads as TGCAGTGCGCCTGGGGCGGGCGGAAACACCATATATTTT.

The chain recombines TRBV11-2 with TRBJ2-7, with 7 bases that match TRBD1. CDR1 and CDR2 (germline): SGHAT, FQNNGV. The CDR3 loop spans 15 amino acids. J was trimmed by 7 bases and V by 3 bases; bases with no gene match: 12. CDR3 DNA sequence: TGTGCCAGCAGCTTTGGGACAGAAATTTACGTAGAGCAGTACTTC. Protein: CASSFGTEIYVEQYF.

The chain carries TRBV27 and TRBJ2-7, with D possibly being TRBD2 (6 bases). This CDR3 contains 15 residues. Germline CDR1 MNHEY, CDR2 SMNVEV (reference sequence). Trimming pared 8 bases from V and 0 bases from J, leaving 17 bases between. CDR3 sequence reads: CASRPGRQTSYEQYF. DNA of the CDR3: TGTGCCAGCCGACCCGGGAGACAGACCTCCTACGAGCAGTACTTC.

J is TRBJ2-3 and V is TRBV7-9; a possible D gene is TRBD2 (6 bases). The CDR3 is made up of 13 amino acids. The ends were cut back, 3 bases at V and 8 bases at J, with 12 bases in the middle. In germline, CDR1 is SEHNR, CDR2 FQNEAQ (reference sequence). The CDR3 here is CASSFPGVFTQYF. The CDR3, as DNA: TGTGCCAGCAGCTTTCCGGGGGTTTTTACGCAGTATTTT.

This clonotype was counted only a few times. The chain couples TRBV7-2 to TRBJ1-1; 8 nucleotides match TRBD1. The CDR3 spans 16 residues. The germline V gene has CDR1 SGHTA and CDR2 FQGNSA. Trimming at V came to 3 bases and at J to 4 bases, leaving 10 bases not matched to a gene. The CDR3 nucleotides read TGTGCCAGCAGCTTTAGACAGGGGTTGGGGAGCACTGAAGCTTTCTTT. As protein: CASSFRQGLGSTEAFF.

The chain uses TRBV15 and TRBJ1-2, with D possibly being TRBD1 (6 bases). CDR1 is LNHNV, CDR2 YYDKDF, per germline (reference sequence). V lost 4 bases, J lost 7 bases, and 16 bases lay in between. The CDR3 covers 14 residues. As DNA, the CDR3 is TGTGCCACCAGCATAGTGGGGGGGGCTCGTGGCTACACCTTC. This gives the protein CATSIVGGARGYTF.

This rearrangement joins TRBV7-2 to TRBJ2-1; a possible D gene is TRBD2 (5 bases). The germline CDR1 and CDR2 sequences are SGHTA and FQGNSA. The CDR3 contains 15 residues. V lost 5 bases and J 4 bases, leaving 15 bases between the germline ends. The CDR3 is CASSPLAGPYNEQFF. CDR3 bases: TGTGCCAGCAGCCCCCTGGCGGGCCCTTACAATGAGCAGTTCTTC.

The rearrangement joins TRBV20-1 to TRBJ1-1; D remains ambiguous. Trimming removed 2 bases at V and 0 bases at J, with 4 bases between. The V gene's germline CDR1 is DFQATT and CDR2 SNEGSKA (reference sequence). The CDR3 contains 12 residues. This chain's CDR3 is CSARKVNTEAFF. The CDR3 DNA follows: TGCAGTGCTAGAAAGGTGAACACTGAAGCTTTCTTT.

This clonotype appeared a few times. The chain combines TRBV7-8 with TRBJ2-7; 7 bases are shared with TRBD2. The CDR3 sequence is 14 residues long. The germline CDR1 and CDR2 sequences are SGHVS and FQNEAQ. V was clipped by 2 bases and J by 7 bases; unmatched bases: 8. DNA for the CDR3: TGTGCCAGCAGCTTATGGGCGGGGGAGGAAGAGCAGTACTTC. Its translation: CASSLWAGEEEQYF.

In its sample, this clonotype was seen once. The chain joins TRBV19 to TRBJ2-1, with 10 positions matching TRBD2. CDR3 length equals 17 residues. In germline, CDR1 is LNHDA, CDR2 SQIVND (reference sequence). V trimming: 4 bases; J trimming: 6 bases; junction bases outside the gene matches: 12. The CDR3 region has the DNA TGTGCCAGTAGTAGCCCCCGTGCTAGCGGGAGCGGCAATGAGCAGTTCTTC. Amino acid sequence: CASSSPRASGSGNEQFF.

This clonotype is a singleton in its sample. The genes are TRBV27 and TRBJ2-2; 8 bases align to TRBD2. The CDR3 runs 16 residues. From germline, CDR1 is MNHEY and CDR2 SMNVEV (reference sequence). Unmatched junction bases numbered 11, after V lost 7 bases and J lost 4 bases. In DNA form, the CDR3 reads TGTGCCAGCACCCCCCGGGGCGCGGGGGGCACCGGGGAGCTGTTTTTT. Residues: CASTPRGAGGTGELFF.

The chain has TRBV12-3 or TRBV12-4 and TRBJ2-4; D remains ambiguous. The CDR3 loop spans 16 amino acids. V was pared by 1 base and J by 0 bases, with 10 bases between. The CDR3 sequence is CASSLGSALAKNIQYF. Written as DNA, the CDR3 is TGTGCCAGCAGTTTAGGGTCGGCGCTAGCCAAAAACATTCAGTACTTC.

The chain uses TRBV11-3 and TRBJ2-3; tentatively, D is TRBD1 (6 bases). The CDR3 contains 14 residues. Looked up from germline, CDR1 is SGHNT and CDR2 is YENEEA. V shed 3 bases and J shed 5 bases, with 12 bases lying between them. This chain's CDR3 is CASSFVGAQDTQYF. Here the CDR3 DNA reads TGTGCCAGCAGCTTCGTGGGGGCTCAAGATACGCAGTATTTT.

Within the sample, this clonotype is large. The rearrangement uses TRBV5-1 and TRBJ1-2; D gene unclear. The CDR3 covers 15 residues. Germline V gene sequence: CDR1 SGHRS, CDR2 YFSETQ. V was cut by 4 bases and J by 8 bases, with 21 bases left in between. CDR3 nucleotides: TGCGCCAGCAGCCCGACAACAGCCATTCGCGGGGGCTACACCTTC. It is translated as CASSPTTAIRGGYTF.

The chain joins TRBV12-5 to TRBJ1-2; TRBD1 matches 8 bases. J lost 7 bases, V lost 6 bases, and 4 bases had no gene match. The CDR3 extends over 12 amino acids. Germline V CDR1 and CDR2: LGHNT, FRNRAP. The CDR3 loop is CASGRTGFGYTF. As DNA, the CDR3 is TGTGCTAGTGGCCGGACAGGGTTTGGCTACACCTTC.

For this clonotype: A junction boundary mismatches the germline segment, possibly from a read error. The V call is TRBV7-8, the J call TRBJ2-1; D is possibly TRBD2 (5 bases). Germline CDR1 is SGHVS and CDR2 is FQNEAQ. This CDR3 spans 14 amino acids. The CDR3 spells CASSLAERKNEQFF. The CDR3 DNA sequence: TGTGCCAGCAGCCTAGCAGAGAGAAAGAATGAGCAGTTCTTC.

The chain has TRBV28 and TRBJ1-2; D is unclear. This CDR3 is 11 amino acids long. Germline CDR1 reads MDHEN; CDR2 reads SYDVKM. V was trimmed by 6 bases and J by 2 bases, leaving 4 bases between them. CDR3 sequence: CASSGNYGYTF. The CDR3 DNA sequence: TGTGCCAGCAGCGGAAACTATGGCTACACCTTC.

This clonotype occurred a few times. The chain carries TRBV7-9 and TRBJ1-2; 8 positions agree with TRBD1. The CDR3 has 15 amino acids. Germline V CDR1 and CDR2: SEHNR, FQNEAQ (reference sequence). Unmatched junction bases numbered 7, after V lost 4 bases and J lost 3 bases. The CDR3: CASSSGQGPHYGYTF. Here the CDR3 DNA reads TGTGCCAGCAGCTCCGGACAGGGCCCTCACTATGGCTACACCTTC.

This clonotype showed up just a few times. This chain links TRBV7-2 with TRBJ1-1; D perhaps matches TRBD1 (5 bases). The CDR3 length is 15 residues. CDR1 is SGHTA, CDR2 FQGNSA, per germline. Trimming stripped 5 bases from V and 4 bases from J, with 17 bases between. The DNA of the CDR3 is TGTGCCAGCAGCCCCCGTGCGGGGCCGGCCACTGAAGCTTTCTTT. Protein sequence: CASSPRAGPATEAFF.

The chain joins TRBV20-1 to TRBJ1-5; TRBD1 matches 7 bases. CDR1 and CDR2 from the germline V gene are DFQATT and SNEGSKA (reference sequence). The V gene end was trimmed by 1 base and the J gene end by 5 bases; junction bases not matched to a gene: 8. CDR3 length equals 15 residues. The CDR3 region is CSARVTGRSDQPQHF. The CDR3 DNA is TGCAGTGCTAGAGTGACAGGGCGTTCGGATCAGCCCCAGCATTTT.

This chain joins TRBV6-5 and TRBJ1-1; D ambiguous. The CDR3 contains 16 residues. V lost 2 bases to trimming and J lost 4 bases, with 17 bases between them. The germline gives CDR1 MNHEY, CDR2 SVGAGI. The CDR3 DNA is TGTGCCAGCAGTTACCAGGCAGGTTCTGAGAGCACTGAAGCTTTCTTT. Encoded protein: CASSYQAGSESTEAFF.

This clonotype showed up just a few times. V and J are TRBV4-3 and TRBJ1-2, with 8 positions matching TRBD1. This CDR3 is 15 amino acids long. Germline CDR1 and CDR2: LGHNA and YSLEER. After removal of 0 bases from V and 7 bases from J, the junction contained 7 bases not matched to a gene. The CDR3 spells CASSQEESGGFGYTF. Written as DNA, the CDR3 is TGCGCCAGCAGCCAAGAGGAATCAGGGGGCTTTGGCTACACCTTC.

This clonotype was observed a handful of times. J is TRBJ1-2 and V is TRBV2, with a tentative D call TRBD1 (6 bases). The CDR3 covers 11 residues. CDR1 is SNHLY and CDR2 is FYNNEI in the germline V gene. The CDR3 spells CAILPGVGYTF. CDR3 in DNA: TGTGCAATACTACCAGGGGTGGGCTACACCTTC.